The present T cell receptor (beta chain) was sequenced within a study of OX40 agonist ivuxolimab in advanced cancers. Study summary: Patients received ivuxolimab, an agonistic anti-OX40 (CD134) antibody. It was permissible to have had prior anti-PD-1, anti-PD-L1 or anti-CTLA-4 therapy, and approximately 41% had some. Findings of the study overall: CD8+ T cells showed, on average, more clonal expansion than CD4+ cells.

Worth noting for this clone: Antigen: not known.

With baseline, cycle 4 day 1, and cycle 7 day 1 as timepoints, blood was sampled. Using immunoSEQ multiplex PCR, the repertoire was profiled, and TCRdb retains in-frame clones only, with some absent. The table includes roughly 71,000 clones, about four fifths detected once. Trimming at V came to 4 bases and at J to 3 bases, leaving 7 bases not matched to a gene. CDR3 size: 14 residues. Germline assignment: CDR1 SGHDT and CDR2 YYEEEE. The TCR comes from an adult with an advanced solid tumor such as melanoma, head and neck, liver or kidney cancer. The chain links TRBV5-6 to TRBJ2-7; 7 bases are a match to TRBD1. This specimen was CD4+ or CD8+ T cells sorted from blood, taken in a trial of the OX40 agonist ivuxolimab. CDR3: CASSPGPGGYEQYF. CDR3 DNA sequence: TGTGCCAGCAGCCCCGGGCCAGGGGGCTACGAGCAGTACTTC.